The T cell receptor beta chain under discussion was sequenced for a study of T cell repertoires in cytomegalovirus infection. Study as a whole: Shared public TCR beta signatures pointed to both CMV infection and a matching HLA type. Notes on the study in general: CMV-specific TCR beta clonotypes restricted by HLA-C dominated the ex vivo response. Cumulated frequencies of public TCR beta families served to identify carriers of CMV plus the relevant HLA.

TCRdb reprocessed the reads with MiXCR, giving one entry per CDR3 protein. Among 150,000 to 200,000 distinct CDR3 sequences, approximately 17% were seen once, and the ten largest hold about 23%. The table lists this clonotype with a few counts. The antigen is not known. The CDR3 contains 16 residues. V was cut by 0 bases and J by 0 bases, with 9 bases left in between. Germline CDR1 is SGHVS and CDR2 is FQNEAQ. This clonotype was sampled from a human donor in good health (CMV status not recorded). Some clones in this sample may be carry-over from other donors' samples. The genes are TRBV7-8 and TRBJ1-5; D call uncertain. Source material: CD8+ T cells from PBMCs. CDR3 residues: CASSLAAGFSNQPQHF. CDR3 nucleotides: TGTGCCAGCAGCTTAGCGGCAGGATTTAGCAATCAGCCCCAGCATTTT.